The sequence of this TCR beta chain was determined in a study of breast tumors, draining lymph nodes, adjacent tissues. Study-wide results and limits: Tumor TCR diversity was below lymph nodes but above nontumor tissue. Luminal-like breast cancer showed significantly greater tumor-nontumor repertoire similarity than basal-like breast cancer did. Data only fit, rather than demonstrated, lymph node origin of most tumor T cells.

This CDR3 comprises 16 residues. CDR1 is SGHRS, CDR2 YFSETQ, per germline. With 1 base clipped from V and 6 bases from J, the junction kept 11 bases outside the gene matches. With regard to this clonotype: Its specificity is unknown.

TCRdb fed the multiplex PCR reads into MiXCR, producing one record per CDR3 protein. The sample carries 30,000 to 35,000 distinct CDR3 sequences, over 55% recorded once. The chain joins TRBV5-1 to TRBJ2-3; 7 nucleotides line up with TRBD1. The sequence was collected from a female donor with breast cancer. Some clones in this sample may be carry-over from other donors' samples. Material for sequencing was breast tumor tissue. DNA for the CDR3: TGCGCCAGCAGCTTGTCAGGCAGGGGGTCTTTGGATACGCAGTATTTT. Its protein is CASSLSGRGSLDTQYF.